The T cell receptor (beta chain) under discussion was sequenced for a study of early T cells in non-severe SARS-CoV-2 infection. In the case of this clonotype: Its target is unknown.

Study results and caveats: The study's VDJdb matching favored anti-spike CD8 responses and missed private and CD4 specificities.

Attachment of unique molecular identifiers to individual cDNA molecules was performed. TCRdb re-called the 5' RACE reads with MiXCR, one entry per CDR3 protein. The data hold roughly 48,000 distinct CDR3 sequences, with around 8% observed a single time. CDR1 and CDR2 from the germline V gene are SQVTM and ANQGSEA. CDR3 length equals 11 residues. Trimming removed 4 bases from V and 3 bases from J, with 5 bases in between. The TCR sequence derives from an adult who was a healthcare worker with PCR-confirmed SARS-CoV-2 infection or an uninfected control (not recorded which). V and J are TRBV29-1 and TRBJ2-3; D ambiguous. The source material was whole blood. The CDR3 is CSVVTTDTQYF. CDR3 DNA: TGCAGCGTTGTTACAACAGATACGCAGTATTTT.